This T cell receptor beta chain was sequenced in a study of Ad26.COV2.S vaccination and SARS-CoV-2 variants. The wider study: Once or twice, 56 days apart, Ad26.COV2.S was delivered intramuscularly. Study-wide points: Spike-specific CD8+ and CD4+ T cell responses reportedly showed substantial breadth after vaccination.

Produced via immunoSEQ multiplex PCR; TCRdb's table is partial and in-frame only. The table includes more than 300,000 clones, around 85% detected once. Treatment here: 15 to 20 received Ad26.COV2.S at low or high dose, single or two shots; 5 received placebo; per-sample allocation not given. Samples came from day 63 after the first vaccine or placebo injection. Wuhan-strain SARS-CoV-2 spike was expressed by the Ad26 vector that made up the vaccine. As regards this clone: Its target is unknown.

The germline gives CDR1 MNHEY, CDR2 SMNVEV (reference sequence). Between the trimmed V and J ends, which lost 3 bases and 6 bases, there was a span of 17 bases. This CDR3 contains 15 residues. The receptor comes from a person between 18 and 65 years old who received the Ad26.COV2.S COVID-19 vaccine or a placebo. Sample: peripheral blood, taken in a trial of Ad26.COV2.S vaccine versus placebo. V and J are TRBV27 and TRBJ1-1; no clear D. The CDR3 DNA reads as TGTGCCAGCAGTTTCCGGGTTTCTGCAGGCGCTGAAGCTTTCTTT. Translating gives CASSFRVSAGAEAFF.